This T cell receptor beta chain was obtained from a study of blood T cell repertoires in COVID-19. Study overall: The study drew acute and convalescent COVID-19 samples from the United States, Italy and Spain.

The germline V gene encodes CDR1 SGHNT and CDR2 YENEEA. Trimming at V came to 1 base and at J to 0 bases, leaving 5 bases not matched to a gene. This CDR3 is 16 amino acids long. The table came from immunoSEQ multiplex PCR; TCRdb's copy has only in-frame clones and leaves some out. Among roughly 250,000 clones listed, around 83% were seen once. Sequenced: peripheral blood. The clonotype comes from a man aged 35 to 55 with active or convalescent COVID-19. The chain uses TRBV11-3 and TRBJ1-1, with 7 positions matching TRBD1. The CDR3 DNA reads TGTGCCAGCAGCTTAGGACAGGGCCTCGTGAACACTGAAGCTTTCTTT. It codes for CASSLGQGLVNTEAFF.